The present entry profiles one T cell receptor beta chain with its context. Its target antigen remains unknown. Nothing much larger sits one base from this clone, and base qualities are not available. The immunoSEQ Assay, a bias-controlled multiplex PCR, was used to amplify TCRbeta CDR3 regions from genomic DNA. In the source study's methods: Within the assay, amplification of reference gene primers was used to estimate how many nucleated cells each sample contained. Sequence reads were collapsed and filtered to measure the absolute abundance of every unique TCRbeta CDR3 rearrangement. For each sample, productive Simpson clonality was calculated by taking the square root of Simpson's diversity index across productive rearrangements. Entries here come from immuneACCESS through TCRdb and include only in-frame sequences with V and J called. Some clones fail to appear in such tables; in the studies checked, an unresolved V gene covers under half of the shortfall, and the cause of the remainder is unknown. V, J and clone size are those of that table, while D and trimming were read from the DNA. This sample has more than 200,000 clones in its table, and roughly 88% of those were observed once. The ten top clones hold over 1.3% of the sample.

Each collaborating institution followed its own protocols to collect whole blood in K2EDTA tubes. Collaborator samples were shipped for TCRbeta analysis as frozen whole blood, isolated PBMCs, or DNA extracted from either sample type. CDR1 and CDR2 were assigned from the germline V gene (reference sequence) as MNHEY and SMNVEV. The CDR3 goes from the cysteine to the phenylalanine over 16 residues. CDR3 DNA is the only sequence kept; it has 48 bases, read in frame from the first base. Trimming takes 6 bases off V and 0 bases off J; junction bases not matched to a gene: 6. The record originates from a study of blood T cell repertoires in COVID-19 (dated by TCRdb to the early 2020s). The study in broad terms: The collaborator samples originated in the United States, Italy and Spain and spanned the acute and convalescent phases of COVID-19. Samples came from the ongoing ImmuneRACE study (first 160 participants) plus 1,254 subjects from 6 global collaborators. The dataset comprised deeply sampled blood TCRbeta repertoires from subjects exposed to, actively infected with, or recovered from COVID-19. The repertoires were released in a freely available public database intended as a resource for research on the immune response to SARS-CoV-2. Where available, HLA class I and class II types were taken from metadata supplied by the sample provider and were not determined by assay-based typing. Nearly every sample came with metadata listing a de-identified subject ID, COVID-19 status, age in years and sex. The prospective study material was composed of cDNA or gDNA derived from T cells, B-cell-depleted T cells, or PBMCs. Results the study describes overall, beyond this receptor: The quantity of clinical and demographic metadata differed by source and by participant and was supplied without curation.

The chain was built from TRBV27 and TRBJ2-2; the junction holds 8 bases that match TRBD2. The TCR was taken from a man older than 75 with acute or convalescent COVID-19. Sequencing input: peripheral blood. The DNA is as follows: TGTGCCAGCAGGGAGCGGGGGAATTCGAACACCGGGGAGCTGTTTTTT. Its translation is CASRERGNSNTGELFF.